This T cell receptor beta chain was retrieved from a study of neurological immune-mediated disorders (dated by TCRdb to about 2019). Describing the broader study: Among the approximately 35 multiple sclerosis patients, relapsing-remitting MS was present in roughly 30 and secondary progressive MS was present in 3. Peripheral blood TCR-beta repertoires from patients with HTLV-I-associated myelopathy (HAM/TSP), patients with multiple sclerosis, and healthy controls were compared in the study using UMI-based sequencing. The roughly 100 TCR-beta libraries covered PBMC samples along with longitudinal samples, technical triplicates, and paired sorted CD4+ and CD8+ T-cell subsets. The cohort was made up of approximately 69 subjects, consisting of roughly 15 HAM/TSP patients, some 34 multiple sclerosis patients and around 20 healthy controls. The paper's findings and limits, for the study overall: Repertoires from 18 of 34 MS patients were grouped by phylogenetic analysis into a cluster of related CDR3 sequences, suggesting a possible repertoire-level signature. The MS cluster was not associated with any clinical or MRI features, and the authors stated that larger cohorts are needed. TCR clonal expansion was highest in HAM/TSP patients and lowest in MS patients, with MS patients falling below even healthy controls. Expanded clones from different subjects shared no identical CDR3 amino acid sequences, which suggests that TCR-beta repertoires were private in all groups.

Reading from cysteine to phenylalanine, the CDR3 counts 13 amino acids. Just the 39-base CDR3 DNA is kept, in frame starting at base 1. CDR1 and CDR2 are drawn from the germline V gene (reference sequence): LNHNV, YYDKDF. Trimming removed 5 bases from V and 2 bases from J, leaving 9 bases between the germline ends. To synthesize cDNA, template-switch 5'RACE was performed with a primer carrying a 10-nucleotide random unique molecular identifier so that each TCR transcript was tagged. Over 190 million TCR-beta sequences, covering 15-18 subjects, were produced in each sequencing run. The RNeasy kit was used to extract total RNA. The KAPA Real-time Library Amplification kit was used to amplify TCR-beta VDJ regions with primers for the TCR constant region and the 5'RACE anchor. A first PCR added sample indexes and Illumina adaptors, after which a second PCR increased the library yield. After Ampure bead purification, the TCR product of roughly 650 bp was size-selected on a 2% E-gel SizeSelection system. Before pooling, library quality was assessed on a Bioanalyzer, concentration was determined with Qubit, and library quantification was performed with the Kapa Library Quantification kit. Paired-end 2 x 150 bp sequencing of the libraries was performed on an Illumina HiSeq 2500. To increase sequence diversity, 25-30% phiX was spiked into each library pool. The study's own analysis went as follows. The UMI-based MiGEC pipeline processed quality-filtered reads and removed over 85% of raw TCR sequences during error correction. VDJ genes were aligned to IMGT germline references, and each clonotype was defined by a unique CDR3 amino acid sequence together with V-J genes. Clonal expansion, Shannon diversity and CDR3 relatedness were evaluated with VDJtools (CalcPairwiseDistances, ClusterSamples), while phylogenetic trees were built in CLCbio workbench. Using coefficient-of-variation modelling across technical triplicates, the study counted a clone as expanded if it had at least 8 unique UMIs. Using fastp trimming at Q25 and MiXCR clonotype assembly, TCRdb reanalyzed the public sequencing data and kept in-frame beta chains. Rows are unified per CDR3 protein, each entry keeping the most common DNA and genes. The V and J calls come from TCRdb's annotation, not from the publication. Within this sample are roughly 90,000 distinct CDR3 sequences, with around 3.5% of them counted one time only. Of the sample, approximately 3% falls within the top ten clones.

This clonotype was picked up many times. The antigen it binds to is not known. No base quality information exists; no much larger clone differs at one position. For unsorted PBMC libraries, 2 million PBMCs were used after storage in RNAlater at -80 degrees C until RNA extraction. Multiple sclerosis patients were enrolled in a US clinical protocol evaluating disease progression by magnetic resonance imaging. Peripheral blood underwent Ficoll-Hypaque density gradient centrifugation to isolate PBMCs, which were then cryopreserved in liquid nitrogen. The sequencing input was PBMCs. This TCR was sampled from a woman between 50 and 59 years old with multiple sclerosis. The chain is made from TRBV15 and TRBJ2-5; the D assignment is uncertain and may be TRBD1 or TRBD2, with 5 bases supporting each. The CDR3 region: CATSSGPQETQYF. The sequence in DNA is TGTGCCACCAGCTCGGGACCTCAAGAGACCCAGTACTTC.